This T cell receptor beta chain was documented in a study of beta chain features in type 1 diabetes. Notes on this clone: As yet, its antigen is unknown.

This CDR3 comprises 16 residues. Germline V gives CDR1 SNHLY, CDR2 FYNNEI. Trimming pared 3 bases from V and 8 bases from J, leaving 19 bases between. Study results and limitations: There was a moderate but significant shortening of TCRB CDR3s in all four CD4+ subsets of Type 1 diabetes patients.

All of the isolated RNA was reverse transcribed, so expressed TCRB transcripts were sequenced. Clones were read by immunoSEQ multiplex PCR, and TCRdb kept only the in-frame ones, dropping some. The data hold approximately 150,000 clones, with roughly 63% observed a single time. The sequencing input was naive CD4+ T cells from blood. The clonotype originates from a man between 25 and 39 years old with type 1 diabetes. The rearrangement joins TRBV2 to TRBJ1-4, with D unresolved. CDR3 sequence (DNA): TGTGCCAGCAGTGACCGGTCAAGACCGTCCGGCGAAAAACTGTTTTTT. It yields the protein CASSDRSRPSGEKLFF.